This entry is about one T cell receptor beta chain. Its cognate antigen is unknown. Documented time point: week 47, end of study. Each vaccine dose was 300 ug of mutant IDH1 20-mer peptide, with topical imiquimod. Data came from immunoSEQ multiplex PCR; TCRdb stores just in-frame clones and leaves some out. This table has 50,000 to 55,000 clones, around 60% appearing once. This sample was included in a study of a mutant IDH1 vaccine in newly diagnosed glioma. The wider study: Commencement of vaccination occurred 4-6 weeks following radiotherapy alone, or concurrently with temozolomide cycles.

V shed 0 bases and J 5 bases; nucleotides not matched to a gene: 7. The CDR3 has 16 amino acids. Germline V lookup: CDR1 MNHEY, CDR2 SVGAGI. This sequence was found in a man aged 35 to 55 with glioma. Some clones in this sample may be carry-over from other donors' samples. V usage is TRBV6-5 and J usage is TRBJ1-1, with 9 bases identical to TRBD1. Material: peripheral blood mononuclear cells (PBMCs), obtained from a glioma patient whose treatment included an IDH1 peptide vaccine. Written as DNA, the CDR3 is TGTGCCAGCAGTTACTCCCGTGGACAGGGGAGGACTGAAGCTTTCTTT. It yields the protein CASSYSRGQGRTEAFF.